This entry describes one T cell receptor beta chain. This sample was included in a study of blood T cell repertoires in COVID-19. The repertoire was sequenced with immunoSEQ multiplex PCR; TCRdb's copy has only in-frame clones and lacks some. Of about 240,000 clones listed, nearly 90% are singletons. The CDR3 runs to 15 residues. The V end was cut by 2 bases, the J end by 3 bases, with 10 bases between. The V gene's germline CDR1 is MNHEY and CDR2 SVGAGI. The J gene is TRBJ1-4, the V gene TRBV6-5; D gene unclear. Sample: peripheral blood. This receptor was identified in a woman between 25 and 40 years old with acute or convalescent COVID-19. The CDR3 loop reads CASSYIGSPNEKLFF. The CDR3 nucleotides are TGTGCCAGCAGTTACATCGGGTCCCCTAATGAAAAACTGTTTTTT.